The 21 T cell receptor beta chains below come from one sample, sequenced in a study of CD8 T cells in Susac syndrome. RNA, at roughly 0.45 to 1 ug, was reverse transcribed with random hexamers. TCRdb analysed the immunoSEQ multiplex PCR reads with MiXCR anew, one entry per CDR3 protein. The data contain tens of thousands of distinct CDR3 sequences, approximately 95% of them singletons. Input material: CD8+ T cells from PBMCs. These receptors all come from a human donor with Susac syndrome.

The rearrangement joins TRBV5-6 to TRBJ2-1; D is unclear. Germline CDR1 is SGHDT and CDR2 is YYEEEE. Trimming took off 4 bases at V and 8 bases at J, with 13 bases between the two ends. The CDR3 extends over 13 amino acids. The CDR3 DNA reads as TGTGCCAGCAGCCCATCCCGAGTTTATGAGCAGTTCTTC. Amino acids: CASSPSRVYEQFF.

This sequence joins TRBV3-1 and TRBJ2-7; D might be TRBD1 (6 bases). Per germline, CDR1 LGHDT and CDR2 YNNKEL (reference sequence). Trimming left V 2 bases short and J 2 bases short, with 10 bases between. This CDR3 has 14 residues. CDR3 sequence: CASSQRGNTYEQYF. CDR3 sequence (DNA): TGTGCCAGCAGCCAAAGGGGGAATACCTACGAGCAGTACTTC.

The chain recombines TRBV13 with TRBJ1-2; D is uncertain. Germline values: CDR1 PRHDT, CDR2 FYEKMQ (reference sequence). The germline V and J ends were trimmed by 5 bases and 4 bases, with 29 bases remaining between them. The CDR3 is 19 residues long. CDR3 coding DNA: TGTGCCAGCAGCCATCTCTTACCGGGCCCCGAGGCAGAGGCCTATGGCTACACCTTC. Its translation: CASSHLLPGPEAEAYGYTF.

The chain employs TRBV29-1 and TRBJ1-3; D is uncertain. The CDR3 sequence is 12 residues long. With 6 bases removed from V and 4 bases from J, the gap between germline ends came to 10 bases. Germline CDR1 SQVTM, CDR2 ANQGSEA. CDR3 nucleotide sequence: TGCAGCGTGGTAGGGCAGGGAAACACCATATATTTT. Its translation: CSVVGQGNTIYF.

This rearrangement joins TRBV2 to TRBJ2-7; D may be TRBD1 or TRBD2 (5 bases each). V lost 6 bases to trimming and J lost 2 bases, with 5 bases between them. The CDR3 is 11 amino acids. Germline loops: CDR1 SNHLY, CDR2 FYNNEI. CDR3 sequence: CASRGPYEQYF. CDR3 bases: TGTGCCAGCAGGGGACCCTACGAGCAGTACTTC.

The chain combines TRBV9 with TRBJ2-1; possibly TRBD1 for D (6 bases). The CDR3 totals 16 residues. Germline V lookup: CDR1 SGDLS, CDR2 YYNGEE. V gave up 1 base and J gave up 7 bases, with 18 bases separating them. CDR3 sequence: CASSVRPGAPGNEQFF. The CDR3 nucleotides are TGTGCCAGCAGCGTAAGGCCAGGGGCCCCAGGGAATGAGCAGTTCTTC.

The V and J genes are TRBV19 and TRBJ2-7; 7 bases align to TRBD2. Germline V CDR1 and CDR2: LNHDA, SQIVND (reference sequence). This CDR3 spans 10 amino acids. The junction had 0 bases not matched to a gene; V was cut back by 8 bases and J by 5 bases. The CDR3 protein is CASGGDEQYF. CDR3 DNA: TGTGCCAGTGGGGGGGACGAGCAGTACTTC. Based on the CDR3 plus reference TRBV19 and TRBJ2-7, the full variable domain is DGGITQSPKYLFRKEGQNVTLSCEQNLNHDAMYWYRQDPGQGLRLIYYSQIVNDFQKGDIAEGYSVSREKKESFPLTVTSAQKNPTAFYLCASGGDEQYFGPGTRLTVT.

The V call is TRBV5-4, the J call TRBJ2-2, with D unclear. From germline, CDR1 is SGHNT and CDR2 YYREEE (reference sequence). The V end lost 7 bases, the J end lost 0 bases, and 13 bases lay between the germline ends. CDR3 length: 15 amino acids. The CDR3 DNA reads as TGTGCCAGCGTCCCCACTGCCGCGAACACCGGGGAGCTGTTTTTT. Protein product: CASVPTAANTGELFF. The whole variable domain, remainder taken from reference TRBV5-4 and TRBJ2-2, is ETGVTQSPTHLIKTRGQQVTLRCSSQSGHNTVSWYQQALGQGPQFIFQYYREEENGRGNFPPRFSGLQFPNYSSELNVNALELDDSALYLCASVPTAANTGELFFGEGSRLTVL.

This chain uses TRBV4-1 with TRBJ1-2; 7 bases are shared with TRBD1. The germline V gene encodes CDR1 MGHRA and CDR2 YSYEKL. J gave up 8 bases and V 2 bases, and 2 bases lay outside the gene matches. The length of the CDR3 is 12 residues. The CDR3, as DNA: TGCGCCAGCAGCCAAACAGGGGACGGCTACACCTTC. Translating it yields CASSQTGDGYTF.

The CDR3 sequence: CASSFSGEQFF. The CDR3 DNA reads TGTGCCAGCAGTTTTAGCGGTGAGCAGTTCTTC. The chain employs TRBV12-3 or TRBV12-4 and TRBJ2-1; D perhaps matches TRBD2 (6 bases). Deletions cut 3 bases from V and 9 bases from J, with 6 bases between. The CDR3 is 11 amino acids.

This chain links TRBV28 with TRBJ1-1; D ambiguous. Per the germline V gene, CDR1 is MDHEN and CDR2 is SYDVKM. There are 14 residues in the CDR3. V dropped 2 bases and J dropped 1 base, with 8 bases sitting between them. The CDR3 spells CASSLGFGNTEAFF. The CDR3 DNA reads as TGTGCCAGCAGTTTAGGCTTCGGGAACACTGAAGCTTTCTTT.

The chain joins TRBV29-1 to TRBJ2-1, with 7 bases fitting TRBD2. V dropped 6 bases and J dropped 0; count of bases not matched to a gene: 8. The CDR3 is made up of 15 amino acids. Germline V lookup: CDR1 SQVTM, CDR2 ANQGSEA. The CDR3 bases are TGCAGCGTCGCTGGAGCGGGGAGCTCCTACAATGAGCAGTTCTTC. It specifies CSVAGAGSSYNEQFF.

The gene calls are TRBV27 and TRBJ2-1, with TRBD2 as a possible D gene (7 bases). The CDR3 extends over 14 amino acids. The V end lost 3 bases, the J end lost 5 bases, and 11 bases lay between the germline ends. From germline, CDR1 is MNHEY and CDR2 SMNVEV (reference sequence). The CDR3 coding sequence is TGTGCCAGCAGTTTGTGGGAGGGGGACAATGAGCAGTTCTTC. This codes for CASSLWEGDNEQFF.

The gene calls are TRBV12-3 or TRBV12-4 and TRBJ2-7; 10 bases match TRBD2. V was clipped by 2 bases and J by 4 bases; unmatched bases: 8. The CDR3 is 16 residues long. Here the CDR3 DNA reads TGTGCCAGCAGTTTACAAGCGGGAGGGCCGAAATACGAGCAGTACTTC. It translates to CASSLQAGGPKYEQYF.

This clonotype occurred once. This chain joins TRBV9 and TRBJ2-5, with D perhaps matching TRBD2 (7 bases). Looked up from germline, CDR1 is SGDLS and CDR2 is YYNGEE. The V end was cut by 3 bases, the J end by 2 bases, with 17 bases between. There are 16 residues in the CDR3. Written as DNA, the CDR3 is TGTGCCAGCAGCGAGTGGGGGGGCCTAGGGCAAGAGACCCAGTACTTC. Translation gives CASSEWGGLGQETQYF.

The rearrangement links TRBV6-5 to TRBJ1-1; 8 nucleotides match TRBD1. This CDR3 comprises 14 residues. Germline CDR1 reads MNHEY; CDR2 reads SVGAGI. The trim removed 2 bases at V and 6 bases at J, leaving 5 bases unmatched. CDR3 DNA sequence: TGTGCCAGCAGTTACGAGGACAGGGTGGCTGAAGCTTTCTTT. Residues: CASSYEDRVAEAFF.

V gene TRBV6-2 or TRBV6-3 combines with J gene TRBJ2-7; either TRBD1 or TRBD2 may supply D (5 bases each). Trimming took off 4 bases at V and 3 bases at J, with 13 bases between the two ends. The CDR3 is 14 residues long. Germline V gene sequence: CDR1 MNHEY, CDR2 SVGEGT. The CDR3 coding sequence is TGTGCCAGCAGTTGGGACCAGGGAAGCTACGAGCAGTACTTC. It encodes CASSWDQGSYEQYF.

This clonotype was seen a single time. The rearrangement links TRBV20-1 to TRBJ2-1; D not resolved. The CDR3 loop spans 13 amino acids. Trimming removed 3 bases at V and 9 bases at J, with 15 bases between. The germline gives CDR1 DFQATT, CDR2 SNEGSKA (reference sequence). CDR3 in DNA: TGCAGTGCTAGTCTCGGCCCGATGATTGAGCAGTTCTTC. Protein: CSASLGPMIEQFF.

The V call is TRBV6-2 or TRBV6-3, the J call TRBJ1-2; 7 positions match TRBD1. Germline CDR1 and CDR2: MNHEY and SVGEGT. After removal of 0 bases from V and 8 bases from J, the junction contained 3 bases not matched to a gene. The CDR3 contains 13 residues. As DNA, the CDR3 is TGTGCCAGCAGTTACTCCACAGGGGACGGCTACACCTTC. This gives the protein CASSYSTGDGYTF.

The chain is built from TRBV2 and TRBJ2-1; 7 nucleotides align to TRBD2. This CDR3 has 12 amino acids. J gave up 9 bases and V 6 bases, and 5 bases lay outside the gene matches. Germline assignment: CDR1 SNHLY and CDR2 FYNNEI. The CDR3: CASSVAGAEQFF. In DNA form, the CDR3 reads TGTGCCAGCAGCGTCGCGGGAGCTGAGCAGTTCTTC.

J is TRBJ2-7 and V is TRBV18; D tentatively fits TRBD1 or TRBD2 (5 bases each). The CDR3 has 12 amino acids. Germline V CDR1 and CDR2: KGHSH, LQKENI. Trimming stripped 3 bases from V and 7 bases from J, with 10 bases between. This CDR3 reads CASSPSEGEQYF. The CDR3 DNA sequence: TGTGCCAGCTCACCCTCCGAGGGGGAGCAGTACTTC. Combining the CDR3 with reference TRBV18 and TRBJ2-7 gives the whole variable domain NAGVMQNPRHLVRRRGQEARLRCSPMKGHSHVYWYRQLPEEGLKFMVYLQKENIIDESGMPKERFSAEFPKEGPSILRIQQVVRGDSAAYFCASSPSEGEQYFGPGTRLTVT.